Each of the 23 T cell receptor beta chains below was sequenced from the same sample in a study of blood T cell repertoires in COVID-19. Sequenced by immunoSEQ multiplex PCR; TCRdb stores in-frame clones only, minus some. The table includes some 100,000 clones, around 81% detected once. Sequenced sample: peripheral blood. These receptor sequences come from a woman in her seventies with active or convalescent COVID-19.

This sequence joins TRBV11-2 and TRBJ2-6; 9 positions agree with TRBD1. The ends lost 5 bases at V and 0 bases at J; junction bases unmatched: 8. Germline V gene sequence: CDR1 SGHAT, CDR2 FQNNGV. The CDR3 runs to 18 residues. For the CDR3, the DNA is TGTGCCAGCAGCCTACAGGGGGCCTTAGCCTCTGGGGCCAACGTCCTGACTTTC. As protein: CASSLQGALASGANVLTF.

V and J are TRBV7-2 and TRBJ1-1, with TRBD1 as a possible D gene (5 bases). Germline V CDR1 and CDR2: SGHTA, FQGNSA. V was trimmed by 5 bases and J by 6 bases, leaving 19 bases between them. The CDR3 is 15 residues long. The CDR3 sequence is CASSPGTGGGAEAFF. The CDR3 DNA is TGTGCCAGCAGCCCTGGCACGGGGGGAGGCGCTGAAGCTTTCTTT.

The V and J genes are TRBV5-1 and TRBJ2-5; D might be TRBD1 (5 bases). The V end was cut by 7 bases, the J end by 4 bases, with 23 bases between. The germline gives CDR1 SGHRS, CDR2 YFSETQ. There are 16 residues in the CDR3. The CDR3 loop reads CASRRSEADRTETQYF. The CDR3 bases are TGCGCCAGCCGAAGATCAGAAGCAGACAGAACAGAGACCCAGTACTTC.

V usage is TRBV5-1 and J usage is TRBJ1-2; 9 nucleotides align to TRBD1. This CDR3 has 15 amino acids. V shed 4 bases and J 6 bases; nucleotides not matched to a gene: 10. Germline-derived CDR1 and CDR2 are SGHRS and YFSETQ. CDR3 DNA sequence: TGCGCCAGCAGCCCGACAGGGGGAGCGCGAAATGGCTACACCTTC. It translates to CASSPTGGARNGYTF.

This clone was detected only a few times. The chain employs TRBV2 and TRBJ1-5; D perhaps matches TRBD1 (6 bases). V shed 7 bases and J shed 6 bases, with 10 bases lying between them. The germline CDR1 and CDR2 sequences are SNHLY and FYNNEI. This CDR3 is 12 amino acids long. The CDR3 sequence is CASTRGGQPQHF. The CDR3 DNA sequence: TGTGCCAGCACTCGAGGGGGTCAGCCCCAGCATTTT.

The rearrangement links TRBV10-1 to TRBJ2-1; TRBD2 agrees at 8 bases. This CDR3 region has 16 residues. V shed 4 bases, J shed 0 bases, and the junction held 5 bases outside the gene matches. Germline V gene sequence: CDR1 WNHNN, CDR2 SYGVQD (reference sequence). The CDR3 spells CASSVASGLSYNEQFF. In DNA, the CDR3 is TGCGCCAGCAGTGTGGCTAGCGGGCTCTCCTACAATGAGCAGTTCTTC.

This clone was counted once. The CDR3 loop is CASSVSGGADTQYF. In DNA, the CDR3 is TGTGCCAGCAGCGTTAGCGGGGGGGCAGATACGCAGTATTTT. The rearrangement uses TRBV9 and TRBJ2-3; TRBD2 agrees at 11 bases. Germline V gene sequence: CDR1 SGDLS, CDR2 YYNGEE. V lost 2 bases to trimming and J lost 4 bases; unmatched junction nucleotides: 0. The CDR3 is 14 residues long. The variable domain in full, completed from reference TRBV9 and TRBJ2-3, reads DSGVTQTPKHLITATGQRVTLRCSPRSGDLSVYWYQQSLDQGLQFLIQYYNGEERAKGNILERFSAQQFPDLHSELNLSSLELGDSALYFCASSVSGGADTQYFGPGTRLTVL.

This sequence joins TRBV15 and TRBJ1-3; the D gene is possibly TRBD1 (5 bases). This CDR3 comprises 13 residues. V shed 8 bases and J shed 2 bases, with 10 bases lying between them. Germline V CDR1 and CDR2: LNHNV, YYDKDF (reference sequence). This chain's CDR3 is CATSPRAGNTIYF. CDR3 nucleotide sequence: TGTGCCACCTCCCCCAGGGCTGGAAACACCATATATTTT.

The chain carries TRBV18 and TRBJ2-2, with D maybe TRBD1 (5 bases). The CDR3 extends over 17 amino acids. Trimming removed 0 bases at V and 4 bases at J, with 15 bases between. CDR1 is KGHSH and CDR2 is LQKENI in the germline V gene. The CDR3 spells CASSPPWGRQSTGELFF. CDR3 DNA sequence: TGTGCCAGCTCACCACCGTGGGGAAGACAGAGCACCGGGGAGCTGTTTTTT.

The chain couples TRBV7-6 to TRBJ2-1, with a weak D call TRBD2 (6 bases). This CDR3 is built from 15 residues. The germline CDR1 and CDR2 sequences are SGHVS and FNYEAQ. Trimming pared 7 bases from V and 4 bases from J, leaving 17 bases between. DNA of the CDR3: TGTGCCAGCAACCCAGGGCTAGCGAATTACAATGAGCAGTTCTTC. As protein: CASNPGLANYNEQFF.

The genes are TRBV4-2 and TRBJ2-2; no reliable D call. V was trimmed by 0 bases and J by 0 bases, leaving 14 bases between them. Germline CDR1 is LGHNA and CDR2 is YNFKEQ. This CDR3 has 18 residues. CDR3 protein: CASSQDEKAATNTGELFF. The CDR3 bases are TGTGCCAGCAGCCAAGATGAAAAGGCGGCGACGAACACCGGGGAGCTGTTTTTT.

CDR3 bases: TGTGCCAGCAGCTTACTAGCGGGGGGCTACAATGAGCAGTTCTTC. Translating gives CASSLLAGGYNEQFF. The V call is TRBV11-1, the J call TRBJ2-1, with TRBD2 matching over 11 bases. The CDR3 consists of 15 residues. Germline-derived CDR1 and CDR2 are SGHAT and FQDESV (reference sequence). The junction had 0 bases not matched to a gene; V was cut back by 2 bases and J by 3 bases.

The chain recombines TRBV19 with TRBJ2-2, with D perhaps matching TRBD2 (6 bases). Germline loops: CDR1 LNHDA, CDR2 SQIVND (reference sequence). The CDR3 totals 15 residues. Between the trimmed V and J ends, which lost 10 bases and 0 bases, there was a span of 15 bases. CDR3 loop: CATQRRGANTGELFF. In DNA form, the CDR3 reads TGTGCCACCCAACGGCGGGGCGCGAACACCGGGGAGCTGTTTTTT.

This clone appeared a few times. The J gene is TRBJ1-5, the V gene TRBV27; possible D gene TRBD1, 5 bases. V was shortened by 4 bases and J by 9 bases, with 10 bases between the two germline ends. Germline V gives CDR1 MNHEY, CDR2 SMNVEV (reference sequence). The length of the CDR3 is 12 residues. The CDR3: CASSYGGGPQHF. DNA of the CDR3: TGTGCCAGCAGTTACGGCGGGGGGCCCCAGCATTTT.

The chain combines TRBV20-1 with TRBJ1-1; D remains unclear. The V end was cut by 6 bases, the J end by 1 base, with 6 bases between. The germline V gene has CDR1 DFQATT and CDR2 SNEGSKA (reference sequence). The CDR3 contains 11 residues. The CDR3 DNA sequence: TGCAGTGCCGAGGGGAACACTGAAGCTTTCTTT. The encoded protein is CSAEGNTEAFF.

This clone was observed a handful of times. This chain connects TRBV18 to TRBJ1-1; D is ambiguous. Germline-derived CDR1 and CDR2 are KGHSH and LQKENI. The CDR3 covers 13 residues. The ends were cut back, 3 bases at V and 4 bases at J, with 9 bases in the middle. The CDR3 DNA reads TGTGCCAGCTCACCCGTAGCAGCCACTGAAGCTTTCTTT. Translated, it gives CASSPVAATEAFF. Full variable domain (remainder filled in from reference TRBV18 and TRBJ1-1): NAGVMQNPRHLVRRRGQEARLRCSPMKGHSHVYWYRQLPEEGLKFMVYLQKENIIDESGMPKERFSAEFPKEGPSILRIQQVVRGDSAAYFCASSPVAATEAFFGQGTRLTVV.

The CDR3 here is CASSVARDQPQHF. CDR3 nucleotides: TGTGCCAGCAGCGTAGCCAGGGATCAGCCCCAGCATTTT. The chain uses TRBV5-6 and TRBJ1-5; D perhaps matches TRBD1 (5 bases). This CDR3 is built from 13 residues. Germline V gene data show CDR1 as SGHDT and CDR2 as YYEEEE. The V and J ends lost 4 bases and 5 bases respectively, with 10 bases between them.

The J gene is TRBJ1-4, the V gene TRBV4-1, with 10 bases fitting TRBD1. CDR3 length: 16 residues. Losses at the gene ends were 1 base for V and 7 bases for J; bases not matched to a gene: 6. Germline CDR1 is MGHRA and CDR2 is YSYEKL. The CDR3 DNA sequence: TGCGCCAGCAGCCAAGGCCGACAGGGGGCGGGTGAAAAACTGTTTTTT. This sequence encodes CASSQGRQGAGEKLFF.

This clone showed up just a few times. The rearrangement joins TRBV5-1 to TRBJ2-7; 8 bases are shared with TRBD1. Trimming at V came to 6 bases and at J to 0 bases, leaving 8 bases not matched to a gene. The germline gives CDR1 SGHRS, CDR2 YFSETQ. This CDR3 is built from 15 residues. The CDR3 DNA reads TGCGCCAGCAAACGACAGGGGACCCTCTCCTACGAGCAGTACTTC. This gives the protein CASKRQGTLSYEQYF.

J is TRBJ1-1 and V is TRBV7-6; D is perhaps TRBD1 (5 bases). CDR1 and CDR2 from the germline V gene are SGHVS and FNYEAQ. There are 15 residues in the CDR3. V was trimmed by 8 bases and J by 1 base, leaving 17 bases between them. The CDR3 DNA is TGTGCCAGCGGTGGGAAAGGGGCGAAGAACACTGAAGCTTTCTTT. This sequence encodes CASGGKGAKNTEAFF.

This clone is a singleton in its sample. This rearrangement joins TRBV25-1 to TRBJ1-3; weak D call: TRBD1 (6 bases). Between the trimmed V and J ends, which lost 6 bases and 3 bases, there was a span of 12 bases. Germline assignment: CDR1 MGHDK and CDR2 SYGVNS. This CDR3 is 14 amino acids long. The CDR3 loop is CASRGGNLGNTIYF. In DNA form, the CDR3 reads TGTGCCAGCAGAGGGGGAAACCTTGGAAACACCATATATTTT. Using reference TRBV25-1 and TRBJ1-3 for the parts outside the CDR3, the full variable domain is EADIYQTPRYLVIGTGKKITLECSQTMGHDKMYWYQQDPGMELHLIHYSYGVNSTEKGDLSSESTVSRIRTEHFPLTLESARPSHTSQYLCASRGGNLGNTIYFGEGSWLTVV.

This chain links TRBV6-5 with TRBJ1-2; D is perhaps TRBD1 (5 bases). Trimming took 0 bases from V and 4 from J, leaving 15 bases between them. Germline V gene lookup returns CDR1 MNHEY and CDR2 SVGAGI. The CDR3 runs to 16 residues. The CDR3 nucleotides read TGTGCCAGCAGTTACTCTGGGGGGGGTCGGCTCTATGGCTACACCTTC. Translating gives CASSYSGGGRLYGYTF.

The genes are TRBV7-2 and TRBJ1-3; no clear D gene. Germline CDR1 SGHTA, CDR2 FQGNSA. The CDR3 covers 14 residues. V dropped 5 bases and J dropped 7 bases, with 15 bases sitting between them. The CDR3 bases are TGTGCCAGCAGCCACCCCCGGGGTGGTAACACCATATATTTT. This encodes CASSHPRGGNTIYF. The full variable domain, its missing parts supplied by reference TRBV7-2 and TRBJ1-3, is GAGVSQSPSNKVTEKGKDVELRCDPISGHTALYWYRQSLGQGLEFLIYFQGNSAPDKSGLPSDRFSAERTGGSVSTLTIQRTQQEDSAVYLCASSHPRGGNTIYFGEGSWLTVV.